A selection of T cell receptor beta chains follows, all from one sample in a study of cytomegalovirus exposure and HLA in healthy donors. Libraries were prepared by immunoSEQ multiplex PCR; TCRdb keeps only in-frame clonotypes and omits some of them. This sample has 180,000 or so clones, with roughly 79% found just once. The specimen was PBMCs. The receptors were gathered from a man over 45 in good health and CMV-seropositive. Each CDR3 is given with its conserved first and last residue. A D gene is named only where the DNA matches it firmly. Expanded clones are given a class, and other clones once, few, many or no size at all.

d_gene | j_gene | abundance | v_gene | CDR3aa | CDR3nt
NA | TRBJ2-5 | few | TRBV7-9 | CASSDRSREDQETQYF | TGTGCCAGCAGCGACAGATCGAGGGAGGATCAAGAGACCCAGTACTTC
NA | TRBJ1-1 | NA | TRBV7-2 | CASSAVSRGRGEAFF | TGTGCCAGCAGCGCGGTCTCGCGGGGAAGGGGTGAAGCTTTCTTT
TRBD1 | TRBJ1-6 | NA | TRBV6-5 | CASSGTGGVSPLHF | TGTGCCAGCAGCGGGACAGGGGGTGTCTCACCCCTCCACTTT
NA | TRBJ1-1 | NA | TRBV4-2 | CASSRRGNTEAFF | TGTGCCAGCAGCCGCCGGGGGAACACTGAAGCTTTCTTT
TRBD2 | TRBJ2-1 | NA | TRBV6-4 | CASSDEAGGLDEQFF | TGTGCCAGCAGTGACGAAGCGGGGGGGCTCGATGAGCAGTTCTTC
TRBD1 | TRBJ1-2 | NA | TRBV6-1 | CASSDVRDRGAGYTF | TGTGCCAGCAGTGACGTCCGGGACAGGGGGGCTGGCTACACCTTC
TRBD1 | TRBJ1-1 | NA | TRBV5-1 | CASSSGQALEAFF | TGCGCCAGCAGCTCGGGACAGGCCCTTGAAGCTTTCTTT
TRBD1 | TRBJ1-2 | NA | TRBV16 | CASSQERGGAYGGYTF | TGTGCCAGCAGCCAAGAACGAGGGGGCGCTTATGGTGGCTACACCTTC
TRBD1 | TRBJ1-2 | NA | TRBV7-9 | CASSQGQGNYGYTF | TGTGCCAGCAGCCAAGGACAGGGTAACTATGGCTACACCTTC
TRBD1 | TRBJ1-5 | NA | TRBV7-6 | CASSEGQINQPQHF | TGTGCCAGCAGCGAGGGACAGATCAATCAGCCCCAGCATTTT
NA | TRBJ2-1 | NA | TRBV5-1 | CASSFGADYNEQFF | TGCGCCAGCAGCTTTGGGGCAGACTACAATGAGCAGTTCTTC
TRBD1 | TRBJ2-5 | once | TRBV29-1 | CSAQDRGKTQYF | TGCAGCGCTCAGGACAGGGGGAAGACCCAGTACTTC
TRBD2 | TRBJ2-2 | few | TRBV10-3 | CAISERAGGPGGELFF | TGTGCCATCAGTGAGCGAGCGGGGGGGCCGGGCGGGGAGCTGTTTTTT
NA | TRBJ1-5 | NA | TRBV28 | CASSSGQGYQPQHF | TGTGCCAGCAGTTCGGGACAAGGCTATCAGCCCCAGCATTTT
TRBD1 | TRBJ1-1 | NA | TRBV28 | CASIRGSIEAFF | TGTGCCAGCATCAGGGGGTCGATTGAAGCTTTCTTT
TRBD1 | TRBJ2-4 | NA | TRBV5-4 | CASSSLAGTGGRDIQYF | TGTGCCAGCAGCTCGTTGGCCGGGACAGGGGGCAGGGACATTCAGTACTTC
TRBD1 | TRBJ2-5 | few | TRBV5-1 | CASSRSGQYQETQYF | TGCGCCAGCAGCCGTTCGGGACAGTACCAAGAGACCCAGTACTTC
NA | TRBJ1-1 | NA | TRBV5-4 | CASSLLGGDTEAFF | TGTGCCAGCAGCTTGCTGGGCGGGGACACTGAAGCTTTCTTT